Detailed here is one T cell receptor (beta chain). As yet, its antigen is unknown. Single viable CD3+CD4+CD8-CD45RO+ cells were sorted as the memory CD4+ T cells. Serostatus was set by detecting CMV pp150, pp28, p38, p52 IgG. CD4+ T cells were isolated by positive magnetic selection. Only in-frame clones appear in the TCRdb table, and some are missing; sequencing was by immunoSEQ multiplex PCR. The sample contains about 47,000 clones, about 74% of which appear only once. These data originate in a study of memory CD4+ T cells and cytomegalovirus serostatus. On the study more broadly: This sample comes from healthy Belgian adults, fewer than ten CMV seropositive, 24 seronegative. Study outcomes and limitations: CMV serostatus prediction reached median AUC about 0.96, or 0.93 with US-trained model.

Germline V gene data show CDR1 as LGHNA and CDR2 as YSLEER. CDR3 length: 13 residues. Trimming took off 5 bases at V and 6 bases at J, with 10 bases between the two ends. This chain uses TRBV4-3 with TRBJ2-2; maybe TRBD1 (6 bases). Sequenced input: memory CD4+ T cells from blood. The TCR sequence derives from an adult in good health and CMV-seropositive. Here the CDR3 reads CASSTNRAGELFF. CDR3 bases: TGCGCCAGCAGCACCAACAGGGCCGGGGAGCTGTTTTTT.